These T cell receptor beta chains were read from a single sample in a study of blood T cell repertoires in COVID-19. Clones were read by immunoSEQ multiplex PCR, and TCRdb kept only the in-frame ones, dropping some. The sample holds about 270,000 clones, more than 75% seen once. The sequenced material came from peripheral blood. These receptors all stem from a man in his forties with active or convalescent COVID-19. CDR3s include the opening cysteine and the closing phenylalanine or tryptophan. D genes are given only for firm matches. Not every row has a clone size; where given, it reads once, few, many or a size class.

d_call: TRBD1; j_call: TRBJ1-1; v_call: TRBV19; clone_size: .; cdr3_aa: CASNPDRGRTAFF; cdr3_nt: TGTGCCAGTAACCCAGACAGGGGGCGGACAGCTTTCTTT
d_call: .; j_call: TRBJ1-6; v_call: TRBV18; clone_size: .; cdr3_aa: CASSPAGDNSPLHF; cdr3_nt: TGTGCCAGCTCACCGGCGGGGGACAATTCACCCCTCCACTTT
d_call: .; j_call: TRBJ2-3; v_call: TRBV11-3; clone_size: .; cdr3_aa: CASSYGQAGDTQYF; cdr3_nt: TGTGCCAGCAGCTACGGTCAAGCAGGAGATACGCAGTATTTT
d_call: .; j_call: TRBJ1-5; v_call: TRBV19; clone_size: .; cdr3_aa: CASSIVGGGNNQPQHF; cdr3_nt: TGTGCCAGTAGTATAGTGGGAGGGGGGAACAATCAGCCCCAGCATTTT
d_call: .; j_call: TRBJ2-7; v_call: TRBV10-3; clone_size: .; cdr3_aa: CAISDSGTPPAYEQYF; cdr3_nt: TGTGCCATCAGTGACTCCGGGACTCCTCCGGCCTACGAGCAGTACTTC
d_call: TRBD2; j_call: TRBJ2-7; v_call: TRBV5-1; clone_size: .; cdr3_aa: CASSLGDYYEQYF; cdr3_nt: TGCGCCAGCAGCCTGGGGGACTACTACGAGCAGTACTTC
d_call: TRBD1; j_call: TRBJ1-5; v_call: TRBV6-1; clone_size: .; cdr3_aa: CASSDTGVGDQPQHF; cdr3_nt: TGTGCCAGCAGTGATACAGGGGTCGGGGATCAGCCCCAGCATTTT
d_call: .; j_call: TRBJ1-1; v_call: TRBV18; clone_size: .; cdr3_aa: CASSQGVGTEAFF; cdr3_nt: TGTGCCAGCTCACAGGGGGTAGGAACTGAAGCTTTCTTT
d_call: .; j_call: TRBJ2-3; v_call: TRBV12-3/TRBV12-4; clone_size: .; cdr3_aa: CASSFTSRDTQYF; cdr3_nt: TGTGCCAGCAGTTTCACGTCGCGGGATACGCAGTATTTT
d_call: .; j_call: TRBJ2-2; v_call: TRBV12-3/TRBV12-4; clone_size: .; cdr3_aa: CASTNTGELFF; cdr3_nt: TGTGCCAGCACAAACACCGGGGAGCTGTTTTTT
d_call: .; j_call: TRBJ1-5; v_call: TRBV10-3; clone_size: .; cdr3_aa: CAIGAHNQPQHF; cdr3_nt: TGTGCCATCGGGGCGCACAATCAGCCCCAGCATTTT
d_call: .; j_call: TRBJ1-5; v_call: TRBV6-7; clone_size: .; cdr3_aa: CASLTGNNSNQPQHF; cdr3_nt: TGTGCCAGCTTGACGGGAAACAATAGCAATCAGCCCCAGCATTTT
d_call: .; j_call: TRBJ1-5; v_call: TRBV7-9; clone_size: .; cdr3_aa: CASSFPTQPQHF; cdr3_nt: TGTGCCAGCAGCTTTCCTACTCAGCCCCAGCATTTT
d_call: TRBD1; j_call: TRBJ1-6; v_call: TRBV4-1; clone_size: .; cdr3_aa: CASSRLSQGRFSPLHF; cdr3_nt: TGCGCCAGCAGCCGATTATCACAGGGGCGGTTTTCACCCCTCCACTTT
d_call: .; j_call: TRBJ1-3; v_call: TRBV11-2; clone_size: .; cdr3_aa: CASSLLAPGSGNTIYF; cdr3_nt: TGTGCCAGCAGCTTATTAGCTCCCGGCTCTGGAAACACCATATATTTT
d_call: .; j_call: TRBJ2-5; v_call: TRBV5-4; clone_size: few; cdr3_aa: CASSFLGRRGQETQYF; cdr3_nt: TGTGCCAGCAGCTTTCTGGGACGGCGGGGTCAAGAGACCCAGTACTTC
d_call: TRBD2; j_call: TRBJ2-2; v_call: TRBV6-5; clone_size: .; cdr3_aa: CASSSPGGVAGELFF; cdr3_nt: TGTGCCAGCAGTTCGCCGGGAGGGGTCGCCGGGGAGCTGTTTTTT
d_call: TRBD1; j_call: TRBJ2-7; v_call: TRBV5-4; clone_size: .; cdr3_aa: CASSLVGTGSSYEQYF; cdr3_nt: TGTGCCAGCAGCTTGGTCGGGACAGGGTCGTCCTACGAGCAGTACTTC
d_call: .; j_call: TRBJ2-2; v_call: TRBV29-1; clone_size: .; cdr3_aa: CSVGGESGITGELFF; cdr3_nt: TGCAGCGTTGGGGGGGAGTCAGGGATTACCGGGGAGCTGTTTTTT
d_call: .; j_call: TRBJ1-6; v_call: TRBV5-4; clone_size: .; cdr3_aa: CASSRRGGPNSPLHF; cdr3_nt: TGTGCCAGCAGCCGCCGCGGGGGGCCAAATTCACCCCTCCACTTT
d_call: TRBD2; j_call: TRBJ2-3; v_call: TRBV24-1; clone_size: .; cdr3_aa: CATTGTSGGQTDTQYF; cdr3_nt: TGTGCCACCACCGGGACTAGCGGGGGGCAAACAGATACGCAGTATTTT
d_call: TRBD2; j_call: TRBJ2-1; v_call: TRBV6-5; clone_size: .; cdr3_aa: CASIRLAGGSNEQFF; cdr3_nt: TGTGCCAGCATCCGACTAGCGGGAGGTAGCAATGAGCAGTTCTTC
d_call: .; j_call: TRBJ1-1; v_call: TRBV29-1; clone_size: .; cdr3_aa: CSVAELATGEAFF; cdr3_nt: TGCAGCGTTGCCGAGCTCGCGACAGGTGAAGCTTTCTTT
d_call: .; j_call: TRBJ2-2; v_call: TRBV30; clone_size: .; cdr3_aa: CAWKPGTKRGGLFF; cdr3_nt: TGTGCCTGGAAGCCCGGGACTAAGAGGGGGGGGCTGTTTTTT
d_call: .; j_call: TRBJ1-5; v_call: TRBV4-1; clone_size: .; cdr3_aa: CASSQDSGRNQPQHF; cdr3_nt: TGCGCCAGCAGCCAAGACTCAGGGCGCAATCAGCCCCAGCATTTT
d_call: TRBD2; j_call: TRBJ2-5; v_call: TRBV7-3; clone_size: .; cdr3_aa: CASASGEVETQYF; cdr3_nt: TGTGCCAGCGCTAGCGGGGAGGTCGAGACCCAGTACTTC
d_call: TRBD1; j_call: TRBJ2-5; v_call: TRBV19; clone_size: .; cdr3_aa: CASSSRTGLVETQYF; cdr3_nt: TGTGCCAGTAGTAGTCGGACAGGGCTGGTGGAGACCCAGTACTTC
d_call: .; j_call: TRBJ1-4; v_call: TRBV5-5; clone_size: .; cdr3_aa: CASSSDPSGRGEKLFF; cdr3_nt: TGTGCCAGCAGCTCCGACCCCTCAGGGCGGGGAGAAAAACTGTTTTTT
d_call: TRBD1; j_call: TRBJ2-2; v_call: TRBV6-5; clone_size: .; cdr3_aa: CASRQGPGITGELFF; cdr3_nt: TGTGCCAGCAGACAGGGGCCCGGTATTACCGGGGAGCTGTTTTTT
d_call: TRBD1; j_call: TRBJ2-7; v_call: TRBV2; clone_size: .; cdr3_aa: CASRRQGALAYEQYF; cdr3_nt: TGTGCCAGCCGAAGACAGGGGGCGCTTGCCTACGAGCAGTACTTC
d_call: .; j_call: TRBJ2-1; v_call: TRBV11-2; clone_size: .; cdr3_aa: CASTYSYIGGEQFF; cdr3_nt: TGTGCCAGCACCTACTCCTATATCGGCGGTGAGCAGTTCTTC
d_call: .; j_call: TRBJ1-4; v_call: TRBV9; clone_size: .; cdr3_aa: CASSVEGNEKLFF; cdr3_nt: TGTGCCAGCAGCGTAGAGGGGAATGAAAAACTGTTTTTT
d_call: .; j_call: TRBJ2-3; v_call: TRBV4-1; clone_size: .; cdr3_aa: CASSQEAGLVADTQYF; cdr3_nt: TGCGCCAGCAGCCAAGAAGCAGGGCTAGTGGCAGATACGCAGTATTTT
d_call: .; j_call: TRBJ2-1; v_call: TRBV5-1; clone_size: .; cdr3_aa: CASSLDGAGSYNEQFF; cdr3_nt: TGCGCCAGCAGCTTGGATGGGGCTGGATCCTACAATGAGCAGTTCTTC
d_call: .; j_call: TRBJ1-4; v_call: TRBV19; clone_size: .; cdr3_aa: CASKPQGSFATNEKLFF; cdr3_nt: TGTGCCAGTAAACCGCAGGGGTCGTTTGCAACTAATGAAAAACTGTTTTTT
d_call: TRBD1; j_call: TRBJ1-2; v_call: TRBV24-1; clone_size: .; cdr3_aa: CASSPGQGDGYTF; cdr3_nt: TGTGCCAGTTCTCCGGGACAGGGGGATGGCTACACCTTC
d_call: TRBD2; j_call: TRBJ2-3; v_call: TRBV28; clone_size: .; cdr3_aa: CASSIQLAGGTDTQYF; cdr3_nt: TGTGCCAGCAGTATTCAATTAGCGGGGGGCACAGATACGCAGTATTTT
d_call: .; j_call: TRBJ2-2; v_call: TRBV6-6; clone_size: few; cdr3_aa: CASSRRKDLANTGELFF; cdr3_nt: TGTGCCAGCAGTCGCCGGAAGGACTTAGCGAACACCGGGGAGCTGTTTTTT
d_call: TRBD1; j_call: TRBJ1-2; v_call: TRBV5-1; clone_size: .; cdr3_aa: CASSSGQGNGYTF; cdr3_nt: TGCGCCAGCAGCTCGGGACAGGGAAATGGCTACACCTTC
d_call: .; j_call: TRBJ1-1; v_call: TRBV10-2; clone_size: .; cdr3_aa: CASSEGRGNTEAFF; cdr3_nt: TGCGCCAGCAGTGAGGGCAGGGGAAACACTGAAGCTTTCTTT
d_call: TRBD1; j_call: TRBJ2-2; v_call: TRBV28; clone_size: .; cdr3_aa: CASSSGTGEGELFF; cdr3_nt: TGTGCCAGCAGTTCCGGGACAGGGGAGGGGGAGCTGTTTTTT
d_call: TRBD1; j_call: TRBJ2-2; v_call: TRBV3-1/TRBV3-2; clone_size: once; cdr3_aa: CASSQGPGQGSSGELFF; cdr3_nt: TGTGCCAGCAGCCAAGGTCCGGGACAGGGAAGTTCCGGGGAGCTGTTTTTT
d_call: TRBD2; j_call: TRBJ2-7; v_call: TRBV30; clone_size: .; cdr3_aa: CALRTSGVYEQYF; cdr3_nt: TGTGCCTTACGGACTAGCGGGGTCTACGAGCAGTACTTC
d_call: .; j_call: TRBJ2-4; v_call: TRBV4-1; clone_size: .; cdr3_aa: CASSQVPGRGHKNIQYF; cdr3_nt: TGCGCCAGCAGCCAAGTCCCGGGGAGAGGGCACAAGAACATTCAGTACTTC
d_call: .; j_call: TRBJ1-5; v_call: TRBV5-6; clone_size: .; cdr3_aa: CASSFQTYSNQPQHF; cdr3_nt: TGTGCCAGCAGCTTTCAAACTTATAGCAATCAGCCCCAGCATTTT
d_call: TRBD1; j_call: TRBJ2-7; v_call: TRBV9; clone_size: .; cdr3_aa: CASSPTGQQSYEQYF; cdr3_nt: TGTGCCAGCAGCCCAACGGGACAGCAATCCTACGAGCAGTACTTC
d_call: TRBD1; j_call: TRBJ2-7; v_call: TRBV9; clone_size: .; cdr3_aa: CASSVGGQGHEQYF; cdr3_nt: TGTGCCAGCAGCGTAGGGGGACAGGGCCACGAGCAGTACTTC
d_call: .; j_call: TRBJ1-5; v_call: TRBV19; clone_size: .; cdr3_aa: CASSIDLTSRAQPQHF; cdr3_nt: TGTGCCAGTAGTATAGATCTGACCTCGAGGGCTCAGCCCCAGCATTTT
d_call: .; j_call: TRBJ1-1; v_call: TRBV15; clone_size: .; cdr3_aa: CATSREEGKGAFF; cdr3_nt: TGTGCCACCAGCAGAGAGGAGGGGAAAGGAGCTTTCTTT
d_call: TRBD1; j_call: TRBJ1-4; v_call: TRBV30; clone_size: .; cdr3_aa: CAWTSGTGSEKLFF; cdr3_nt: TGTGCCTGGACTTCCGGGACAGGGTCTGAAAAACTGTTTTTT
d_call: .; j_call: TRBJ2-2; v_call: TRBV7-9; clone_size: .; cdr3_aa: CASSWGPEAQKNTGELFF; cdr3_nt: TGTGCCAGCAGCTGGGGGCCTGAGGCCCAGAAGAACACCGGGGAGCTGTTTTTT
d_call: .; j_call: TRBJ2-1; v_call: TRBV5-1; clone_size: .; cdr3_aa: CASSFSGNEQFF; cdr3_nt: TGCGCCAGCAGCTTTTCCGGGAATGAGCAGTTCTTC
d_call: TRBD1; j_call: TRBJ1-1; v_call: TRBV5-5; clone_size: .; cdr3_aa: CASSLGQGDEAFF; cdr3_nt: TGTGCCAGCAGCTTGGGACAGGGGGATGAAGCTTTCTTT
d_call: .; j_call: TRBJ1-6; v_call: TRBV6-1; clone_size: .; cdr3_aa: CASSEWASSYNSPLHF; cdr3_nt: TGTGCCAGCAGCGAATGGGCTTCCTCCTATAATTCACCCCTCCACTTT
d_call: .; j_call: TRBJ2-7; v_call: TRBV19; clone_size: few; cdr3_aa: CASSINQRSNEQYF; cdr3_nt: TGTGCCAGTAGTATCAACCAGCGATCCAACGAGCAGTACTTC